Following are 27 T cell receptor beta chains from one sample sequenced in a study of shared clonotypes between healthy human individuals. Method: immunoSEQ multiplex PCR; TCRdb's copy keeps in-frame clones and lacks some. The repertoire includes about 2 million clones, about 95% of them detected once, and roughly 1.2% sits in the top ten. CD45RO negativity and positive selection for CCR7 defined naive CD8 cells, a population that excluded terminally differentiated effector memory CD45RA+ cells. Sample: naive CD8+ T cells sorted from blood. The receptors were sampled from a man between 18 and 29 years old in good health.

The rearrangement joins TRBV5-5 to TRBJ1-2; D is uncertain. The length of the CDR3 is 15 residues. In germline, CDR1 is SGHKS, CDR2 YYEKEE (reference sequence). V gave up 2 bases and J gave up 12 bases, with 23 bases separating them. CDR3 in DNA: TGTGCCAGCAGCTTACACCGACTAACCCCCGTGGGTCACACCTTC. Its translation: CASSLHRLTPVGHTF.

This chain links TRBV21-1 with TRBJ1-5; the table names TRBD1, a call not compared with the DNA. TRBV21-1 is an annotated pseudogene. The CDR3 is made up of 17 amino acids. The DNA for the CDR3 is TGTGCCAGCACCTCGCCGGGAAGGGGGCTTAGCAATCAGCCCCAGCATTTT. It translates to CASTSPGRGLSNQPQHF.

CDR3 nucleotides: TGCGCCAGCAGCCAAGAGGGGGGCGACTACGAGCAGTACTTC. Translated: CASSQEGGDYEQYF. V and J are TRBV4-3 and TRBJ2-7; possibly TRBD1 or TRBD2 for D (6 bases each). The V gene's germline CDR1 is LGHNA and CDR2 YSLEER. Between the trimmed V and J ends, which lost 0 bases and 3 bases, there was a span of 9 bases. The CDR3 is 14 residues long.

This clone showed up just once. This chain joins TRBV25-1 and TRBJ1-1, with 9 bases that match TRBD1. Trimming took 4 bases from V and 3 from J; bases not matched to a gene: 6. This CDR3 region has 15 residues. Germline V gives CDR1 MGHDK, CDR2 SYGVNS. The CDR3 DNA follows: TGTGCCAGCAGTGGAGGACAGGGGTGGTACACTGAAGCTTTCTTT. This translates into CASSGGQGWYTEAFF.

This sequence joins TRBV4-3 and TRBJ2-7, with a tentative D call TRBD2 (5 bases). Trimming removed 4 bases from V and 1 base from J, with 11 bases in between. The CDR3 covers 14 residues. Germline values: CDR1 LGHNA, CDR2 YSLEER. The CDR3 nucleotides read TGCGCCAGCAGCCCGGACGAGGGTTCCTACGAGCAGTACTTC. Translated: CASSPDEGSYEQYF.

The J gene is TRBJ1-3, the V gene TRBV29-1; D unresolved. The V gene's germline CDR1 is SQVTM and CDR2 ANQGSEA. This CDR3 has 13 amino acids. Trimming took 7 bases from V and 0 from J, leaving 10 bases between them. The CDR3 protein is CSAYISSGNTIYF. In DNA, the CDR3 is TGCAGCGCCTACATTAGCTCTGGAAACACCATATATTTT.

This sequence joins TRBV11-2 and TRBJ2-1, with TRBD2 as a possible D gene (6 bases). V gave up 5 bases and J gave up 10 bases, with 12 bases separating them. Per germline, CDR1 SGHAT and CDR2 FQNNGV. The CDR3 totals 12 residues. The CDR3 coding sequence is TGTGCCAGCAGCACGGGGACTTCCGAGCAGTTCTTC. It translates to CASSTGTSEQFF.

The CDR3 reads CASSLDARGVEQYF. In DNA form, the CDR3 reads TGTGCCAGCAGCTTAGATGCCAGGGGGGTCGAGCAGTACTTC. The V and J genes are TRBV7-2 and TRBJ2-7; possibly TRBD1 for D (7 bases). The CDR3 is 14 residues long. The germline V and J ends were trimmed by 1 base and 6 bases, with 13 bases remaining between them. Per germline, CDR1 SGHTA and CDR2 FQGNSA.

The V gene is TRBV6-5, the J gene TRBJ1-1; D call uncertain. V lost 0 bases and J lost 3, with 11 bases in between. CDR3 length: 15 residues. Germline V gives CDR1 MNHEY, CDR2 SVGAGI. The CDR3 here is CASSYSTQPDTEAFF. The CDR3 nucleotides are TGTGCCAGCAGTTACTCTACGCAGCCCGACACTGAAGCTTTCTTT.

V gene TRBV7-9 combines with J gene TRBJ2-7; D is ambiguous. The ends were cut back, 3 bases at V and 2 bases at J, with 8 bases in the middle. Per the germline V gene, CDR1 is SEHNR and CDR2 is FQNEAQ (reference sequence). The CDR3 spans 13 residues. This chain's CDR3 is CASSFEVPYEQYF. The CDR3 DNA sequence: TGTGCCAGCAGCTTTGAGGTTCCCTACGAGCAGTACTTC.

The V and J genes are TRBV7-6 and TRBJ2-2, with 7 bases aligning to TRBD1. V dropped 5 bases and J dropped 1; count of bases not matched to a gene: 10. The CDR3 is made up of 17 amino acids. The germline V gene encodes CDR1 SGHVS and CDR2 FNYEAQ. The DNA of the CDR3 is TGTGCCAGCAGCCTACTTTCGGGACAGCTGAACACCGGGGAGCTGTTTTTT. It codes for CASSLLSGQLNTGELFF.

CDR3 nucleotide sequence: TGTGCCTGGAACAAACAGGGAAAGACCCAGTACTTC. Encoded protein: CAWNKQGKTQYF. The chain uses TRBV30 and TRBJ2-5; D might be TRBD1 (6 bases). V was pared by 4 bases and J by 6 bases, with 12 bases between. The CDR3 length is 12 residues. The germline gives CDR1 GTSNPN, CDR2 SVGIG (reference sequence).

The CDR3 here is CASSLFSGTGAGELFF. The DNA for the CDR3 is TGCGCCAGCAGCTTGTTCTCGGGGACGGGGGCCGGGGAGCTGTTTTTT. The chain carries TRBV5-1 and TRBJ2-2; D might be TRBD2 (6 bases). V lost 1 base and J 6 bases, leaving 16 bases between the germline ends. Germline loops: CDR1 SGHRS, CDR2 YFSETQ. CDR3 length equals 16 residues.

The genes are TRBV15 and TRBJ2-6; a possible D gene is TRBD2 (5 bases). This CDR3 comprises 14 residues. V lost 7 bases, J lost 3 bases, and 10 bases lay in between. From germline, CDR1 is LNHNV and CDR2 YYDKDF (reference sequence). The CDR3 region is CATTEGGGANVLTF. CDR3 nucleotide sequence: TGTGCCACCACCGAGGGTGGTGGGGCCAACGTCCTGACTTTC.

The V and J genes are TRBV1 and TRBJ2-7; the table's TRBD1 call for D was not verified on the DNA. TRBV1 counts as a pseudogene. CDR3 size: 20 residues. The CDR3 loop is CTSSQVDRDCPVCFPYEQYF. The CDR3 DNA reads TGCACCAGCAGCCAAGTAGACAGGGACTGCCCAGTTTGTTTCCCCTACGAGCAGTACTTC.

For the CDR3, the DNA is TGTGCCAGCAGCCCCCGGAGGACTCAAGAGACCCAGTACTTC. The encoded protein is CASSPRRTQETQYF. The chain joins TRBV9 to TRBJ2-5; D may be TRBD2 (5 bases). CDR3 length equals 14 residues. Germline V CDR1 and CDR2: SGDLS, YYNGEE. Trimming took off 4 bases at V and 2 bases at J, with 12 bases between the two ends.

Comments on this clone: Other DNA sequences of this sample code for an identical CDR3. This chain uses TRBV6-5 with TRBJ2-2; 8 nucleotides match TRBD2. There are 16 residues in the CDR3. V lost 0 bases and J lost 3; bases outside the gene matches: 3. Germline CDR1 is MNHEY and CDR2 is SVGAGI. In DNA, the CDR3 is TGTGCCAGCAGTTACTCTAGCGGGGAATACACCGGGGAGCTGTTTTTT. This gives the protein CASSYSSGEYTGELFF.

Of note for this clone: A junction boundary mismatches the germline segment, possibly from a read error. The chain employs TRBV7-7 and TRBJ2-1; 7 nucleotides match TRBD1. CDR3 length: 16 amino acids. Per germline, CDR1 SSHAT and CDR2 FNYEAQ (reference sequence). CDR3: CASSLEGQNSYNEQFF. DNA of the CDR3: TGTGCTAGCAGCTTAGAGGGACAGAACTCCTACAATGAGCAGTTCTTC.

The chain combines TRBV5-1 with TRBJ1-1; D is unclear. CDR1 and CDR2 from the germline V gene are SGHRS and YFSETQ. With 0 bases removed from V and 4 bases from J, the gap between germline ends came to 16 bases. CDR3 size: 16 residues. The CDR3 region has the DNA TGCGCCAGCAGCTTGGTCCCCAAGGGCTCCGGCACTGAAGCTTTCTTT. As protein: CASSLVPKGSGTEAFF.

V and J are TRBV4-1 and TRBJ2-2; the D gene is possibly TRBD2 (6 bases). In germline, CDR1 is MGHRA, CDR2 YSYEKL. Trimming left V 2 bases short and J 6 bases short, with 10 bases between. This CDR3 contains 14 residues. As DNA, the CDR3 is TGCGCCAGCAGCCAAACAGGAGGGCCCGGGGAGCTGTTTTTT. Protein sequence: CASSQTGGPGELFF.

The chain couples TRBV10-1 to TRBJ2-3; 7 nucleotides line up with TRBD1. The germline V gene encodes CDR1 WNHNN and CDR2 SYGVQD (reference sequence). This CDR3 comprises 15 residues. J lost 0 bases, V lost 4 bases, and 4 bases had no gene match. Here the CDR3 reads CASSGDSESTDTQYF. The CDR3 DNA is TGCGCCAGCAGTGGGGACAGCGAAAGCACAGATACGCAGTATTTT.

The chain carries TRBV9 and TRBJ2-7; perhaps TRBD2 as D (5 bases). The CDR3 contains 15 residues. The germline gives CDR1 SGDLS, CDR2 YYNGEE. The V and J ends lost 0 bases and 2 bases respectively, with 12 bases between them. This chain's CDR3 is CASSVATTGTYEQYF. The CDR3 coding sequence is TGTGCCAGCAGCGTAGCTACGACCGGGACCTACGAGCAGTACTTC.

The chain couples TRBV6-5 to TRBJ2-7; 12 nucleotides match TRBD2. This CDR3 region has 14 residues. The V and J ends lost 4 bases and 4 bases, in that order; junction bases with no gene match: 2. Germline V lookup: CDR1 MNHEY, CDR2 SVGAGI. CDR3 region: CASSFGTSGYEQYF. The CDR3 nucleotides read TGTGCCAGCAGTTTTGGGACTAGCGGGTACGAGCAGTACTTC.

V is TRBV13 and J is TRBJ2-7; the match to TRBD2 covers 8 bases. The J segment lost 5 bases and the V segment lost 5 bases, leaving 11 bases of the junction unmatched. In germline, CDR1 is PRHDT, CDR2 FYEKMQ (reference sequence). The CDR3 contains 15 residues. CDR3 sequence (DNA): TGTGCCAGCAGCCTTCCGGGACTAGGACGGAACGAGCAGTACTTC. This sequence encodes CASSLPGLGRNEQYF. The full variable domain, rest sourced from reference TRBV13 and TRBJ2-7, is AAGVIQSPRHLIKEKRETATLKCYPIPRHDTVYWYQQGPGQDPQFLISFYEKMQSDKGSIPDRFSAQQFSDYHSELNMSSLELGDSALYFCASSLPGLGRNEQYFGPGTRLTVT.

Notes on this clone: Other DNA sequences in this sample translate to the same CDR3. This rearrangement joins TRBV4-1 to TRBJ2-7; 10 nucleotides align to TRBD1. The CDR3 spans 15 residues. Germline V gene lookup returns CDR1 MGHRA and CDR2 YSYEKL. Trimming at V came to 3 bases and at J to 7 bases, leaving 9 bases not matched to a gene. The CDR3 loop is CASSHSGTGVGEQYF. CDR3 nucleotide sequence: TGCGCCAGCAGCCATTCCGGGACAGGGGTTGGAGAGCAGTACTTC.

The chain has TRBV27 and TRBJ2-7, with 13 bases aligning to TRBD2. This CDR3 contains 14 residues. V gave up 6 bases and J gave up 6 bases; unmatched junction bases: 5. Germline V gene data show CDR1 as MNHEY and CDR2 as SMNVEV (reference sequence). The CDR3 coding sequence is TGTGCCAGCAGCAGACTAGCGGGAGGCGGCGAGCAGTACTTC. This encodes CASSRLAGGGEQYF.

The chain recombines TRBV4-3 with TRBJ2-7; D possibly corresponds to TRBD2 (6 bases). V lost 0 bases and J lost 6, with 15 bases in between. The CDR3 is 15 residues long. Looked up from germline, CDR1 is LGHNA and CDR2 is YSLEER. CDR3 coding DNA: TGCGCCAGCAGCCAAGATTTGGGGACTGAACTCGAGCAGTACTTC. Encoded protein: CASSQDLGTELEQYF.